What follows are 2 T cell receptor beta chains derived from one specimen sequenced in a study of T cell responses to AZD1222 COVID-19 vaccine. Sequenced by immunoSEQ multiplex PCR; TCRdb stores in-frame clones only, minus some. The sample has 70,000 to 95,000 clones, around 91% seen once. The specimen comprised peripheral blood, sampled 28 days after the second AZD1222 dose. The receptor source for this set is an adult who received the AZD1222 COVID-19 vaccine.

The V gene is TRBV2, the J gene TRBJ1-2; TRBD1 is a possible D gene (6 bases). This CDR3 region has 13 residues. V lost 6 bases, J lost 6 bases, and 14 bases lay in between. The germline V gene encodes CDR1 SNHLY and CDR2 FYNNEI. The CDR3 coding sequence is TGTGCCAGCAGAAGAACAGGGCCCAATGGCTACACCTTC. Translated: CASRRTGPNGYTF.

V and J are TRBV6-6 and TRBJ2-2; D is possibly TRBD1 or TRBD2 (6 bases each). Trimming pared 2 bases from V and 1 base from J, leaving 8 bases between. This CDR3 region has 15 residues. Germline-derived CDR1 and CDR2 are MNHNY and SVGAGI (reference sequence). This CDR3 is CASSYGGQNTGELFF. CDR3 DNA sequence: TGTGCCAGCAGTTACGGGGGGCAGAACACCGGGGAGCTGTTTTTT.